Listed here is a single T cell receptor (beta chain). In the original workflow: How many nucleated cells were present was estimated from reference gene primer amplification. TCRdb's table, derived via immunoSEQ multiplex PCR, lists solely in-frame clones and lacks some. Clone size and V and J calls were adopted from that table, with D and trimming inferred from the DNA. This sample has around 180,000 clones, with 81% found just once. The data were obtained in a study of blood T cell repertoires in COVID-19. Study-wide context: The United States, Italy and Spain provided the acute and convalescent COVID-19 samples. PBMCs, B-cell-depleted T cells, or T cells were the source of the cDNA or gDNA that made up the material.

A Seattle source enrolled patients during active infection and followed them longitudinally. The V gene's germline CDR1 is MDHEN and CDR2 SYDVKM. After removal of 5 bases from V and 0 bases from J, the junction contained 1 base not matched to a gene. This CDR3 contains 15 residues. The specimen was peripheral blood. The TCR originated in a woman older than 75 with COVID-19, enrolled during active disease. J is TRBJ1-4 and V is TRBV28, with 9 nucleotides matching TRBD1. CDR3 in DNA: TGTGCCAGCAGTGGACAGGGGCCAACTAATGAAAAACTGTTTTTT. As protein: CASSGQGPTNEKLFF.